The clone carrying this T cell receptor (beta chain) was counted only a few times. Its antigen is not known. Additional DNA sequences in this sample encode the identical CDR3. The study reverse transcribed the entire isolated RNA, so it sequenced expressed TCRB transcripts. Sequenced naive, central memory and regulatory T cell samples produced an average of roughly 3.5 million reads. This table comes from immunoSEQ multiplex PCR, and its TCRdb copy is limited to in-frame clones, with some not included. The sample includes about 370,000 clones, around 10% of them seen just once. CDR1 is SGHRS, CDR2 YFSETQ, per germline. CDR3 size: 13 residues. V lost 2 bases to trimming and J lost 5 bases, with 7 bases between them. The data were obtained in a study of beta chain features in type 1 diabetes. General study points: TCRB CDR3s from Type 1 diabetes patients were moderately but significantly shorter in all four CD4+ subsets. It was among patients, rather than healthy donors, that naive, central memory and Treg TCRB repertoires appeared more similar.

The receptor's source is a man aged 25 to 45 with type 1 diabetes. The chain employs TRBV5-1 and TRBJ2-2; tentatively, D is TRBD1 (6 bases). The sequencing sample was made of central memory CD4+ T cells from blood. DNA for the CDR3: TGCGCCAGCAGCTTCCAGGGGACCGGGGAGCTGTTTTTT. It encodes CASSFQGTGELFF.